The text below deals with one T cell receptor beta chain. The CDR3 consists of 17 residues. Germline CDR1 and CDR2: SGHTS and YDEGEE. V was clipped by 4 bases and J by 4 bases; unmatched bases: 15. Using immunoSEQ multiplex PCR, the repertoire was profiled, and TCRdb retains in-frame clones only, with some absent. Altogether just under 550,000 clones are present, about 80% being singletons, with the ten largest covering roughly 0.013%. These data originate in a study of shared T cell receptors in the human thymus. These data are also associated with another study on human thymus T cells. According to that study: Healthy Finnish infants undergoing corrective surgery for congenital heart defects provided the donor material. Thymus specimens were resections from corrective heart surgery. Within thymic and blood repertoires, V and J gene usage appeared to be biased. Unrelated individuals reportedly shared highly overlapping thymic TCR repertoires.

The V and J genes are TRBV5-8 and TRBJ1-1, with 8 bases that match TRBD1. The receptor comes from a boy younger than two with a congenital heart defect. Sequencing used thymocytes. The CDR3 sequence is CASSPLYPDRAGTEAFF. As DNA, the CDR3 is TGTGCCAGCAGCCCTCTTTACCCGGACAGGGCGGGCACTGAAGCTTTCTTT.